The 28 T cell receptor beta chains listed next were all sequenced from one sample in a study of OX40 agonist ivuxolimab in advanced cancers. The method was immunoSEQ multiplex PCR; TCRdb's version includes in-frame clones alone and lacks a portion of them. The sample lists 35,000 to 45,000 clones, around 89% occurring once. The source material was CD4+ or CD8+ T cells sorted from blood, sampled in a trial of the OX40 agonist ivuxolimab. Receptor source: an adult with an advanced solid tumor such as melanoma, head and neck, liver or kidney cancer.

This chain uses TRBV23-1 with TRBJ1-2, with 9 bases fitting TRBD1. TRBV23-1 is sorted into the ORF group, with uncertain function. CDR3 length: 15 amino acids. V dropped 11 bases and J dropped 1; count of bases not matched to a gene: 11. CDR3 bases: TGCGCCGGGTTGGACAGGGGCAATCATAACTATGGCTACACCTTC. Its translation: CAGLDRGNHNYGYTF.

The chain uses TRBV29-1 and TRBJ1-2; TRBD1 aligns across 11 bases. Germline-derived CDR1 and CDR2 are SQVTM and ANQGSEA. The CDR3 runs to 14 residues. J lost 11 bases, V lost 0 bases, and 8 bases had no gene match. The chain's CDR3 is CSVEDSRWDRGYTF. Here the CDR3 DNA reads TGCAGCGTTGAAGATTCTAGATGGGACAGGGGGTACACCTTC.

The chain is built from TRBV2 and TRBJ2-5, with D possibly being TRBD2 (5 bases). The CDR3 has 15 residues. Germline CDR1 and CDR2: SNHLY and FYNNEI. Trimming took off 2 bases at V and 3 bases at J, with 13 bases between the two ends. CDR3 DNA: TGTGCCAGCAGTGAATTGAGGGTTGGGGAAGAGACCCAGTACTTC. It yields the protein CASSELRVGEETQYF.

The chain couples TRBV15 to TRBJ1-2, with D unclear. Germline values: CDR1 LNHNV, CDR2 YYDKDF (reference sequence). Trimming removed 0 bases at V and 2 bases at J, with 10 bases between. The CDR3 is 15 amino acids. The CDR3: CATSRDFRGNYGYTF. CDR3 DNA sequence: TGTGCCACCAGCAGAGATTTTCGCGGAAACTATGGCTACACCTTC.

The chain links TRBV28 to TRBJ1-2, with TRBD1 matching over 7 bases. Losses at the gene ends were 8 bases for V and 2 bases for J; bases not matched to a gene: 5. Germline loops: CDR1 MDHEN, CDR2 SYDVKM. The CDR3 runs to 13 residues. The DNA for the CDR3 is TGTGCCAGCCAGACGACAGGGAACTATGGCTACACCTTC. Protein sequence: CASQTTGNYGYTF.

The chain joins TRBV30 to TRBJ1-1; no firm D call. Trimming removed 2 bases from V and 2 bases from J, with 3 bases in between. Per the germline V gene, CDR1 is GTSNPN and CDR2 is SVGIG (reference sequence). This CDR3 is built from 11 residues. CDR3: CAWSRNTEAFF. The CDR3 DNA is TGTGCCTGGAGTAGAAACACTGAAGCTTTCTTT.

In its sample, this clone was seen once. This rearrangement joins TRBV2 to TRBJ2-3, with TRBD1 as a possible D gene (6 bases). Germline loops: CDR1 SNHLY, CDR2 FYNNEI. V was cut by 2 bases and J by 0 bases, with 12 bases left in between. CDR3 length: 16 amino acids. CDR3 DNA: TGTGCCAGCAGTGAAACGGGTAGGGGGAGCACAGATACGCAGTATTTT. It is translated as CASSETGRGSTDTQYF.

The chain employs TRBV28 and TRBJ1-5; D is unclear. Looked up from germline, CDR1 is MDHEN and CDR2 is SYDVKM. V lost 2 bases and J 4 bases, leaving 12 bases between the germline ends. The CDR3 is 15 amino acids. The chain's CDR3 is CASSLMTSLNQPQHF. Written as DNA, the CDR3 is TGTGCCAGCAGTTTAATGACTTCGTTGAATCAGCCCCAGCATTTT.

V usage is TRBV6-5 and J usage is TRBJ2-2; TRBD1 or TRBD2 may be the D gene (5 bases each). CDR1 is MNHEY, CDR2 SVGAGI, per germline. With 5 bases removed from V and 1 base from J, the gap between germline ends came to 11 bases. The CDR3 is 15 residues long. CDR3 sequence: CASSLGTGNTGELFF. DNA of the CDR3: TGTGCCAGCAGTCTCGGGACGGGGAACACCGGGGAGCTGTTTTTT.

This clone was seen just once. In nucleotides, the CDR3 is TGTGCCAGCAGTACCCCGGCTAGCGGGAGGGCCAGAGATACGCAGTATTTT. This encodes CASSTPASGRARDTQYF. The chain carries TRBV28 and TRBJ2-3; 12 bases align to TRBD2. Germline V gene data show CDR1 as MDHEN and CDR2 as SYDVKM. The CDR3 loop spans 17 amino acids. J gave up 5 bases and V 5 bases, and 11 bases lay outside the gene matches.

CDR3 in DNA: TGCGCCAGCAGCCCCCGGGGGGAGTACACTGAAGCTTTCTTT. This gives the protein CASSPRGEYTEAFF. V and J are TRBV5-1 and TRBJ1-1, with D tentatively TRBD1 (5 bases). The length of the CDR3 is 14 residues. Germline V gene data show CDR1 as SGHRS and CDR2 as YFSETQ. With 4 bases removed from V and 3 bases from J, the gap between germline ends came to 13 bases.

The genes are TRBV4-3 and TRBJ1-5; D gene ambiguous. The V gene's germline CDR1 is LGHNA and CDR2 YSLEER. The CDR3 loop spans 13 amino acids. V was cut by 0 bases and J by 6 bases, with 6 bases left in between. The CDR3 bases are TGCGCCAGCAGCCAAGATGAAGTTCAGCCCCAGCATTTT. Translation gives CASSQDEVQPQHF.

The CDR3 region is CASRETGSDGYTF. CDR3 DNA sequence: TGTGCCAGCAGAGAGACAGGGTCCGATGGCTACACCTTC. The V call is TRBV2, the J call TRBJ1-2; 7 nucleotides line up with TRBD1. Unmatched junction bases numbered 7, after V lost 6 bases and J lost 6 bases. Germline lookup yields CDR1 SNHLY and CDR2 FYNNEI. The CDR3 spans 13 residues.

The J gene is TRBJ2-3, the V gene TRBV5-1; 10 bases are a match to TRBD2. The J segment lost 0 bases and the V segment lost 3 bases, leaving 7 bases of the junction unmatched. The CDR3 has 17 amino acids. Per the germline V gene, CDR1 is SGHRS and CDR2 is YFSETQ. The CDR3, as DNA: TGCGCCAGCAGCTCCGGACTAGCGGTCTTCAGCACAGATACGCAGTATTTT. This sequence encodes CASSSGLAVFSTDTQYF.

The chain combines TRBV30 with TRBJ1-1, with D possibly being TRBD1 (6 bases). V lost 4 bases to trimming and J lost 1 base, with 13 bases between them. From germline, CDR1 is GTSNPN and CDR2 SVGIG (reference sequence). CDR3 length equals 14 residues. The DNA for the CDR3 is TGTGCCTGGAACCAGGGGCCCCAGAACACTGAAGCTTTCTTT. This codes for CAWNQGPQNTEAFF. The variable domain in full, completed from reference TRBV30 and TRBJ1-1, reads SQTIHQWPATLVQPVGSPLSLECTVEGTSNPNLYWYRQAAGRGLQLLFYSVGIGQISSEVPQNLSASRPQDRQFILSSKKLLLSDSGFYLCAWNQGPQNTEAFFGQGTRLTVV.

V and J are TRBV18 and TRBJ2-5, with a possible D match to TRBD2 (5 bases). From germline, CDR1 is KGHSH and CDR2 LQKENI. This CDR3 region has 16 residues. V was trimmed by 3 bases and J by 5 bases, leaving 19 bases between them. The CDR3 reads CASSPRPGIQQETQYF. The DNA of the CDR3 is TGTGCCAGCTCACCCAGACCGGGAATACAACAGGAGACCCAGTACTTC.

The V gene is TRBV6-5, the J gene TRBJ2-7, with TRBD1 identical over 11 bases. V dropped 6 bases and J dropped 7; count of bases not matched to a gene: 8. This CDR3 is built from 14 residues. Germline CDR1 is MNHEY and CDR2 is SVGAGI. CDR3 DNA: TGTGCCAGCAGCCGCGGACAGGGGGCGGGGGAGCAGTACTTC. Protein sequence: CASSRGQGAGEQYF.

V and J are TRBV19 and TRBJ1-5; D might be TRBD1 (5 bases). The CDR3 is 18 residues long. V shed 8 bases and J shed 0 bases, with 23 bases lying between them. Germline V gene sequence: CDR1 LNHDA, CDR2 SQIVND (reference sequence). For the CDR3, the DNA is TGTGCCAGTGGGGTAACCGGGACGGGAGTAGATAGCAATCAGCCCCAGCATTTT. Its translation is CASGVTGTGVDSNQPQHF.

The CDR3 region has the DNA TGTGCCAGCAGTGAATCTCGGGATCCGGAGACCCAGTACTTC. It codes for CASSESRDPETQYF. This chain links TRBV25-1 with TRBJ2-5; weak D call: TRBD2 (5 bases). V was clipped by 1 base and J by 5 bases, with 11 bases between them. The CDR3 spans 14 residues. Germline values: CDR1 MGHDK, CDR2 SYGVNS.

The genes are TRBV7-9 and TRBJ1-5; TRBD1 is a possible D gene (6 bases). V was clipped by 1 base and J by 6 bases, with 7 bases between them. The CDR3 length is 13 residues. The germline CDR1 and CDR2 sequences are SEHNR and FQNEAQ (reference sequence). The CDR3 is CASSLGGAQPQHF. The CDR3 DNA is TGTGCCAGCAGCTTAGGGGGGGCTCAGCCCCAGCATTTT. Complete variable domain (other parts from reference TRBV7-9 and TRBJ1-5): DTGVSQNPRHKITKRGQNVTFRCDPISEHNRLYWYRQTLGQGPEFLTYFQNEAQLEKSRLLSDRFSAERPKGSFSTLEIQRTEQGDSAMYLCASSLGGAQPQHFGDGTRLSIL.

The chain carries TRBV15 and TRBJ2-7; D may be TRBD2 (6 bases). Trimming stripped 0 bases from V and 6 bases from J, with 9 bases between. The CDR3 loop spans 13 amino acids. Germline values: CDR1 LNHNV, CDR2 YYDKDF (reference sequence). CDR3 bases: TGTGCCACCAGCAGAGACGGGGGTTCCGAGCAGTACTTC. Protein sequence: CATSRDGGSEQYF.

The chain joins TRBV29-1 to TRBJ2-5; no definite D call. This CDR3 has 13 amino acids. Trimming stripped 6 bases from V and 2 bases from J, with 13 bases between. The germline V gene has CDR1 SQVTM and CDR2 ANQGSEA. CDR3 protein: CSVDRTNQETQYF. DNA for the CDR3: TGCAGCGTGGATAGGACCAATCAAGAGACCCAGTACTTC. The whole variable domain, filled in from reference TRBV29-1 and TRBJ2-5, reads SAVISQKPSRDICQRGTSLTIQCQVDSQVTMMFWYRQQPGQSLTLIATANQGSEATYESGFVIDKFPISRPNLTFSTLTVSNMSPEDSSIYLCSVDRTNQETQYFGPGTRLLVL.

The chain recombines TRBV28 with TRBJ2-5; the D is unclear. The V gene's germline CDR1 is MDHEN and CDR2 SYDVKM. V lost 3 bases to trimming and J lost 3 bases, with 8 bases between them. The CDR3 contains 13 residues. The CDR3 bases are TGTGCCAGCAGTTTCTACGGTGAAGAGACCCAGTACTTC. This sequence encodes CASSFYGEETQYF.

The CDR3 DNA reads as TGTGCCACCAGCAGAGATCGGGCTAGCGGTCAAGAGACCCAGTACTTC. It encodes CATSRDRASGQETQYF. This chain connects TRBV15 to TRBJ2-5; TRBD2 aligns across 7 bases. From germline, CDR1 is LNHNV and CDR2 YYDKDF (reference sequence). The CDR3 spans 16 residues. With V trimmed by 0 bases and J by 2 bases, 6 bases remained unmatched.

This clone occurred once. This sequence joins TRBV28 and TRBJ1-2, with no clear D. Germline values: CDR1 MDHEN, CDR2 SYDVKM. The CDR3 consists of 14 residues. Trimming stripped 5 bases from V and 1 base from J, with 11 bases between. The chain's CDR3 is CASSLISVNYGYTF. In DNA form, the CDR3 reads TGTGCCAGCAGTCTGATATCAGTTAACTATGGCTACACCTTC.

This chain uses TRBV5-1 with TRBJ1-4; TRBD1 agrees at 8 bases. Germline V gene lookup returns CDR1 SGHRS and CDR2 YFSETQ. The CDR3 runs 14 residues. V lost 1 base, J lost 7 bases, and 3 bases stayed unmatched. For the CDR3, the DNA is TGCGCCAGCAGCTTGTACCAGGGGGCTGAAAAACTGTTTTTT. Its protein product is CASSLYQGAEKLFF.

This clone has more than one count but fewer than ten. V is TRBV7-8 and J is TRBJ2-7; no firm D call. This CDR3 region has 14 residues. Trimming pared 6 bases from V and 1 base from J, leaving 13 bases between. The germline V gene has CDR1 SGHVS and CDR2 FQNEAQ. The CDR3 region has the DNA TGTGCCAGCAGTTCCACCCCCGGGTCCTACGAGCAGTACTTC. It codes for CASSSTPGSYEQYF.

V gene TRBV7-9 combines with J gene TRBJ1-1; 8 bases match TRBD1. This CDR3 is built from 16 residues. Losses at the gene ends were 6 bases for V and 1 base for J; bases not matched to a gene: 10. From germline, CDR1 is SEHNR and CDR2 FQNEAQ (reference sequence). The CDR3 DNA reads as TGTGCCAGCAGATATACAAACAGGGGGGAGAACACTGAAGCTTTCTTT. Residues: CASRYTNRGENTEAFF. Supplemented by reference TRBV7-9 and TRBJ1-1, the full variable domain reads DTGVSQNPRHKITKRGQNVTFRCDPISEHNRLYWYRQTLGQGPEFLTYFQNEAQLEKSRLLSDRFSAERPKGSFSTLEIQRTEQGDSAMYLCASRYTNRGENTEAFFGQGTRLTVV.